There are a few counts of the clone carrying this T cell receptor (beta chain). Its antigen is not identified. These data are taken from a study of beta chain features in type 1 diabetes. General study findings and limits: Cells with high TCR expression could be over-represented when cDNA is sequenced. A pattern of fewer insertions and more deletions at VDJ junctions was seen in type 1 diabetes patients. For patients, the naive, central memory and Treg TCRB repertoires appeared more alike than for healthy donors.

One heparinised draw of blood, averaging about 120 mL, came from each donor. In germline, CDR1 is SGHVS, CDR2 FQNEAQ. This CDR3 is 17 amino acids long. J gave up 7 bases and V 4 bases, and 15 bases lay outside the gene matches. Every isolated RNA sample was fully reverse transcribed, so sequencing captured expressed TCRB transcripts. Sequencing used immunoSEQ multiplex PCR; TCRdb keeps in-frame clones, though not all of them. Counted here are 130,000 to 150,000 clones, about 7.1% occurring once; the ten biggest clones make up about 1.5%. Sequenced material: central memory CD4+ T cells from blood. The J gene is TRBJ2-1, the V gene TRBV7-8, with 8 nucleotides matching TRBD2. The sequence was collected from a woman in her 30s in good health. The chain's CDR3 is CASSSRLGSGNRNEQFF. Written as DNA, the CDR3 is TGTGCCAGCAGCTCTAGGTTAGGTAGCGGGAATAGGAATGAGCAGTTCTTC.